These 5 T cell receptor beta chains share one sample of origin, sequenced in a study of blood T cells in healthy people across ages. PCR was performed a second time for about 7 to 12 cycles using a sample-barcoded 5' primer and a J-beta primer mix. Each CDR3 protein is one row after TCRdb ran MiXCR on the 5' RACE reads. The repertoire has hundreds of thousands of distinct CDR3 sequences, roughly 56% of them found once; the top ten carry roughly 25%. The specimen sequenced was blood. These receptor sequences come from a man aged 35-49 years in good health.

The V call is TRBV20-1, the J call TRBJ2-2; D remains unclear. CDR3 length equals 13 residues. Germline loops: CDR1 DFQATT, CDR2 SNEGSKA (reference sequence). Trimming removed 1 base from V and 6 bases from J, with 9 bases in between. CDR3 loop: CSARVPSSGELFF. CDR3 DNA sequence: TGCAGTGCTAGAGTTCCGTCATCCGGGGAGCTGTTTTTT.

The V and J genes are TRBV7-9 and TRBJ2-5; no clear D. V was pared by 2 bases and J by 4 bases, with 8 bases between. This CDR3 is built from 13 residues. Germline CDR1 is SEHNR and CDR2 is FQNEAQ (reference sequence). The CDR3 bases are TGTGCCAGCAGCTTACCACTGCTAGAGACCCAGTACTTC. As protein: CASSLPLLETQYF.

The rearrangement links TRBV20-1 to TRBJ2-1; D gene uncertain. V lost 2 bases and J 10 bases, leaving 12 bases between the germline ends. CDR1 DFQATT and CDR2 SNEGSKA come from the germline V gene (reference sequence). CDR3 length equals 12 residues. The DNA of the CDR3 is TGCAGTGCTAGAAGGGATCTGAACGAGCAGTTCTTC. Its protein product is CSARRDLNEQFF.

This clonotype was seen repeatedly, ten times or more. The CDR3 protein is CASSLSSGVTDTQYF. CDR3 coding DNA: TGTGCCAGCAGCCTTAGCAGTGGGGTCACAGATACGCAGTATTTT. J is TRBJ2-3 and V is TRBV7-8; D is uncertain. V was clipped by 5 bases and J by 2 bases, with 14 bases between them. Germline values: CDR1 SGHVS, CDR2 FQNEAQ. This CDR3 contains 15 residues.

The CDR3 is CAITDRYNTQYF. The CDR3 nucleotides are TGTGCCATCACTGACAGGTATAATACGCAGTATTTT. The chain couples TRBV10-3 to TRBJ2-3; D might be TRBD1 (6 bases). This CDR3 comprises 12 residues. The germline gives CDR1 ENHRY, CDR2 SYGVKD. Between the trimmed V and J ends, which lost 7 bases and 7 bases, there was a span of 12 bases.